These T cell receptor beta chains were read from a single sample in a study of blood T cell repertoires in COVID-19. Clones were sequenced by immunoSEQ multiplex PCR, and TCRdb holds only the in-frame ones, with some missing. In the table there are under 200,000 clones, about four fifths of which are singletons. The sequencing input was peripheral blood. These receptors came from a woman aged 55-70 years with COVID-19, enrolled during active disease. Both conserved end residues are part of each CDR3. D genes are given only for firm matches. For some rows the clone size is stated as once, few or many, or as a class when expanded; others skip it.

v_call	cdr3_length	clone_size	d_call	j_call	cdr3_aa	cdr3_nt
TRBV19	13	once	NA	TRBJ1-2	CASNPFGLYGYTF	TGTGCCAGTAATCCTTTTGGCCTCTATGGCTACACCTTC
TRBV29-1	14	NA	TRBD1	TRBJ2-5	CSASPGTGVETQYF	TGCAGCGCCAGTCCCGGGACAGGGGTAGAGACCCAGTACTTC
TRBV15	15	NA	TRBD2	TRBJ2-1	CATSTATSGRIEQFF	TGTGCCACCAGCACCGCGACTAGCGGGAGGATTGAGCAGTTCTTC
TRBV5-1	14	NA	TRBD1	TRBJ1-2	CASSSHRGAYGYTF	TGCGCCAGCAGCTCGCACAGGGGAGCCTATGGCTACACCTTC
TRBV5-5	15	NA	TRBD1	TRBJ2-7	CASSDDRQGIYEQYF	TGTGCCAGCAGCGACGATAGACAGGGGATATACGAGCAGTACTTC
TRBV9	16	NA	TRBD2	TRBJ2-3	CASSTRVTSGTDTQYF	TGTGCCAGCAGCACCCGGGTGACTAGCGGCACAGATACGCAGTATTTT
TRBV4-1	14	few	NA	TRBJ1-1	CASSQGYRATEAFF	TGCGCCAGCAGCCAAGGATACAGGGCCACTGAAGCTTTCTTT
TRBV2	17	NA	TRBD2	TRBJ2-3	CASRSGASGRVTDTQYF	TGTGCCAGCAGGTCGGGGGCTAGCGGGAGGGTAACAGATACGCAGTATTTT
TRBV28	15	once	TRBD2	TRBJ2-7	CASSLSAGGLYEQYF	TGTGCCAGCAGTTTGTCAGCGGGAGGGCTCTACGAGCAGTACTTC
TRBV27	15	NA	NA	TRBJ2-7	CASSLSFRGAYEQYF	TGTGCCAGCAGTTTATCGTTCAGGGGGGCCTACGAGCAGTACTTC
TRBV3-1/TRBV3-2	14	NA	TRBD1	TRBJ1-2	CASSQGGQIGGYTF	TGTGCCAGCAGCCAGGGGGGACAGATCGGTGGCTACACCTTC
TRBV5-1	14	NA	NA	TRBJ1-1	CASSLAAGDTEAFF	TGCGCCAGCAGCTTGGCGGCAGGGGACACTGAAGCTTTCTTT
TRBV6-6	16	once	TRBD1	TRBJ1-5	CASTDRDQGPNQPQHF	TGTGCCAGCACCGACAGGGACCAGGGCCCCAATCAGCCCCAGCATTTT
TRBV10-3	15	once	TRBD2	TRBJ2-1	CAISESGTRDNEQFF	TGTGCCATCAGTGAGTCGGGGACTAGGGACAATGAGCAGTTCTTC
TRBV14	18	NA	TRBD2	TRBJ2-1	CASSPTRRASGSYNEQFF	TGTGCCAGCAGCCCAACCCGACGAGCTAGCGGGAGTTACAATGAGCAGTTCTTC
TRBV6-1	14	NA	NA	TRBJ1-2	CASSERRGNYGYTF	TGTGCCAGCAGTGAGCGCAGGGGCAACTATGGCTACACCTTC
TRBV7-9	17	many	TRBD1	TRBJ2-6	CASSPPLTGPGANVLTF	TGTGCCAGCAGCCCACCCCTGACAGGGCCTGGGGCCAACGTCCTGACTTTC
TRBV24-1	15	NA	NA	TRBJ1-3	CATSDLTGSGNTIYF	TGTGCCACCAGTGATTTGACAGGATCTGGAAACACCATATATTTT
TRBV7-4	16	NA	NA	TRBJ1-5	CASSIDFLFGNQPQHF	TGTGCCAGCAGCATCGATTTTCTATTCGGCAATCAGCCCCAGCATTTT
TRBV6-6	17	NA	NA	TRBJ1-1	CASSPGHNIGRNTEAFF	TGTGCCAGCAGTCCCGGACATAACATCGGGAGGAACACTGAAGCTTTCTTT
TRBV6-6	14	NA	NA	TRBJ2-7	CASSYSGQHYEQYF	TGTGCCAGCAGTTACTCGGGGCAGCACTACGAGCAGTACTTC
TRBV6-6	14	NA	NA	TRBJ2-2	CASSYDKNTGELFF	TGTGCCAGCAGTTACGACAAGAACACCGGGGAGCTGTTTTTT
TRBV7-3	16	once	NA	TRBJ2-1	CASSLTVRSSYNEQFF	TGTGCCAGCAGCCTGACAGTCCGGAGCTCCTACAATGAGCAGTTCTTC
TRBV3-1/TRBV3-2	19	once	NA	TRBJ2-2	CASSQDRPGHQRFTGELFF	TGTGCCAGCAGCCAAGATAGGCCGGGACACCAGAGGTTCACCGGGGAGCTGTTTTTT
TRBV2	16	NA	TRBD2	TRBJ2-5	CASSGGGGVYQETQYF	TGTGCCAGCAGTGGAGGCGGGGGGGTGTACCAAGAGACCCAGTACTTC
TRBV27	16	NA	NA	TRBJ2-1	CASSSEREKSYNEQFF	TGTGCCAGCAGTTCGGAACGGGAGAAGTCCTACAATGAGCAGTTCTTC
TRBV2	16	NA	NA	TRBJ1-1	CASSEGLQVPNTEAFF	TGTGCCAGCAGTGAAGGGTTACAGGTGCCAAACACTGAAGCTTTCTTT